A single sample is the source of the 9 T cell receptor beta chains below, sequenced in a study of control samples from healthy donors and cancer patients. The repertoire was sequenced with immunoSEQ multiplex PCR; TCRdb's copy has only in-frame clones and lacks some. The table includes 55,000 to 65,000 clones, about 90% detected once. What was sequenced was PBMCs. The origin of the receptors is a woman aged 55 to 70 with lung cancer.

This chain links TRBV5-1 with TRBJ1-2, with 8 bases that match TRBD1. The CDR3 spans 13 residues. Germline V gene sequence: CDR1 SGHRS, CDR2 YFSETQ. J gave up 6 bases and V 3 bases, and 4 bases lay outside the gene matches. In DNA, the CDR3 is TGCGCCAGCAGCTCGCAGACAGGGGATGGCTACACCTTC. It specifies CASSSQTGDGYTF.

The CDR3 DNA reads as TGTGCCAGCAGTGAGTGGCACACCGCTGGAAACACCATATATTTT. The encoded protein is CASSEWHTAGNTIYF. V gene TRBV6-1 combines with J gene TRBJ1-3; D gene ambiguous. This CDR3 region has 15 residues. V was shortened by 3 bases and J by 2 bases, with 11 bases between the two germline ends. Looked up from germline, CDR1 is MNHNS and CDR2 is SASEGT.

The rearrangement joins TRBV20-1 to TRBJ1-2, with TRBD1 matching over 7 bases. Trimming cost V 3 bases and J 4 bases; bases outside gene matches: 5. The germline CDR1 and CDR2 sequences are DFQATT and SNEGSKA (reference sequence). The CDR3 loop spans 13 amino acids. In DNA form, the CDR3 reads TGCAGTGCTAGTGTGGGACAGCTCTATGGCTACACCTTC. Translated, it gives CSASVGQLYGYTF.

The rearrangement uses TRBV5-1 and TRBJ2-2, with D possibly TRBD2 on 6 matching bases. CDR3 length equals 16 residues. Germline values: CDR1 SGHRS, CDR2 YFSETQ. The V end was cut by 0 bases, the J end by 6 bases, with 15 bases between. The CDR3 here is CASSLAGTPGAGELFF. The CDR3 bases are TGCGCCAGCAGCTTGGCGGGGACTCCGGGGGCCGGGGAGCTGTTTTTT.

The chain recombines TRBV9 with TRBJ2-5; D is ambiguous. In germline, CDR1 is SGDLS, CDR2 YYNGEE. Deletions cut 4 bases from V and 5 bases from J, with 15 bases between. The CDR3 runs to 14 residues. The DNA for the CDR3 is TGTGCCAGCAGCTCCTCCCTAGGGAAGGAGACCCAGTACTTC. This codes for CASSSSLGKETQYF.

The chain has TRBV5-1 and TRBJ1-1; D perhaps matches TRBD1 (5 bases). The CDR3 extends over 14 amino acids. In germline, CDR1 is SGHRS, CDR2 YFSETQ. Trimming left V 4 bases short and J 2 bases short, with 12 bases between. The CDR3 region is CASSRGRINTEAFF. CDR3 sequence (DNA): TGCGCCAGCAGCCGGGGACGGATAAACACTGAAGCTTTCTTT.

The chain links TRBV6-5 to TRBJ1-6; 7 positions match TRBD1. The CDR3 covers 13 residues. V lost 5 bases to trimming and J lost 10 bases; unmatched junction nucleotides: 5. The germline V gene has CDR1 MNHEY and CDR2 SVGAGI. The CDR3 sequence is CASSTVQGSPLHF. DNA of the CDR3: TGTGCCAGCAGTACGGTACAGGGGTCACCCCTCCACTTT.

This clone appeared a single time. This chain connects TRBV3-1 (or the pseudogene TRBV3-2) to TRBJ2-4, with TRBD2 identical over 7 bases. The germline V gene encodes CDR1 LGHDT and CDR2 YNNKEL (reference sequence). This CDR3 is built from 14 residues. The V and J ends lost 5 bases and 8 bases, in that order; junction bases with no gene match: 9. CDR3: CASSESEGGDIQYF. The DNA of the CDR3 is TGTGCCAGCAGCGAGAGTGAGGGAGGGGACATTCAGTACTTC.

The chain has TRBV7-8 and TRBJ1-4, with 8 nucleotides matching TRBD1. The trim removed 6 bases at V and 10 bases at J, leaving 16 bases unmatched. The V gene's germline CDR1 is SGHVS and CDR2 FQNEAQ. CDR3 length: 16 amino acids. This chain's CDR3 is CASSSDRGYDIGKLFF. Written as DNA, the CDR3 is TGTGCCAGCAGTTCCGACAGGGGATATGATATCGGAAAACTGTTTTTT. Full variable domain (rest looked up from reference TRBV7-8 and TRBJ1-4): GAGVSQSPRYKVAKRGQDVALRCDPISGHVSLFWYQQALGQGPEFLTYFQNEAQLDKSGLPSDRFFAERPEGSVSTLKIQRTQQEDSAVYLCASSSDRGYDIGKLFFGSGTQLSVL.